A single sample is the source of the 8 T cell receptor beta chains below, sequenced in a study of blood T cell repertoires in COVID-19. Measured with immunoSEQ multiplex PCR; TCRdb has only the in-frame clones, and not every one. The sample lists about 430,000 clones, 70% to 90% seen once, with roughly 1.4% in the top ten. Sequencing was carried out using PBMCs or T cells enriched from blood (not recorded which). Source of these receptors: a woman aged 18-29 years who had been exposed to COVID-19.

J is TRBJ1-1 and V is TRBV27; possible D gene TRBD1, 5 bases. CDR1 and CDR2 (germline): MNHEY, SMNVEV (reference sequence). With 11 bases removed from V and 4 bases from J, the gap between germline ends came to 17 bases. This CDR3 region has 13 residues. Written as DNA, the CDR3 is TGTGCCTCCCGACAGACTGAATTCACTGAAGCTTTCTTT. Protein: CASRQTEFTEAFF.

This clone appeared a few times. V and J are TRBV6-4 and TRBJ2-3; 9 nucleotides agree with TRBD2. CDR3 length: 15 amino acids. Trimming removed 8 bases from V and 0 bases from J; junction bases left unmatched: 6. Germline V gives CDR1 MRHNA, CDR2 SNTAGT. The CDR3 coding sequence is TGTGCCAGCTCACGCCTAGCGGGGAGCACAGATACGCAGTATTTT. This gives the protein CASSRLAGSTDTQYF.

This chain uses TRBV28 with TRBJ2-1, with 8 bases matching TRBD2. Germline V lookup: CDR1 MDHEN, CDR2 SYDVKM. The CDR3 covers 14 residues. The ends lost 5 bases at V and 2 bases at J; junction bases unmatched: 2. The DNA of the CDR3 is TGTGCCAGCAGTCGCGGGGGGACCTACAATGAGCAGTTCTTC. Its protein product is CASSRGGTYNEQFF.

The chain joins TRBV10-3 to TRBJ2-3; the D gene is possibly TRBD2 (5 bases). The CDR3 runs to 14 residues. Trimming cost V 4 bases and J 2 bases, with 10 bases left between them. Germline V lookup: CDR1 ENHRY, CDR2 SYGVKD. CDR3 residues: CAISADSTTDTQYF. The CDR3 DNA reads TGTGCCATCAGTGCGGACTCCACCACAGATACGCAGTATTTT.

This rearrangement joins TRBV27 to TRBJ2-7; D perhaps matches TRBD1 (5 bases). This CDR3 is 14 amino acids long. V shed 6 bases and J shed 1 base, with 13 bases lying between them. Germline lookup yields CDR1 MNHEY and CDR2 SMNVEV (reference sequence). The CDR3 sequence is CASREMTDSYEQYF. For the CDR3, the DNA is TGTGCCAGCAGGGAAATGACAGATTCCTACGAGCAGTACTTC.

V gene TRBV6-6 combines with J gene TRBJ2-7, with D possibly TRBD2 on 5 matching bases. The germline CDR1 and CDR2 sequences are MNHNY and SVGAGI (reference sequence). The length of the CDR3 is 14 residues. Trimming left V 6 bases short and J 2 bases short, with 14 bases between. CDR3 sequence reads: CASRSVGETYEQYF. DNA of the CDR3: TGTGCCAGCAGGTCAGTCGGGGAGACCTACGAGCAGTACTTC.

The chain links TRBV10-1 to TRBJ2-1; a possible D gene is TRBD2 (6 bases). CDR3 length: 15 residues. V lost 0 bases to trimming and J lost 12 bases, with 18 bases between them. Germline V gives CDR1 WNHNN, CDR2 SYGVQD (reference sequence). The CDR3 sequence: CASSESETRVNGQFF. CDR3 in DNA: TGCGCCAGCAGTGAGTCAGAGACTAGGGTCAACGGGCAGTTCTTC.

This clone has just one count. The chain has TRBV12-3 or TRBV12-4 and TRBJ1-5; D is unresolved. V was cut by 6 bases and J by 4 bases, with 7 bases left in between. The CDR3 length is 12 residues. This chain's CDR3 is CASSLLNQPQHF. The CDR3 DNA is TGTGCCAGCAGCCTCTTGAATCAGCCCCAGCATTTT.